Below are 27 T cell receptor beta chains sequenced from a single sample in a study of blood T cell repertoires in COVID-19. Assay used: immunoSEQ multiplex PCR; TCRdb lists only in-frame clones, some missing. The data show 300,000 to 450,000 clones, around nine tenths seen once. Sequencing was done on a sample of peripheral blood. The source of these receptors is a human donor in a cohort sampled during active COVID-19.

J is TRBJ1-6 and V is TRBV9; a possible D gene is TRBD1 (5 bases). The CDR3 is 14 residues long. Germline assignment: CDR1 SGDLS and CDR2 YYNGEE. Trimming removed 2 bases from V and 12 bases from J, with 15 bases in between. CDR3 in DNA: TGTGCCAGCAGCGTTGGGTCAGACAGAGTACCCCTCCACTTT. Its translation is CASSVGSDRVPLHF.

The genes are TRBV5-1 and TRBJ2-3, with 10 positions matching TRBD1. Germline trimming cut 2 bases from V and 3 bases from J; bases unmatched to any gene: 3. This CDR3 is built from 15 residues. Germline CDR1 SGHRS, CDR2 YFSETQ. The CDR3 sequence: CASSFGTGETDTQYF. In DNA, the CDR3 is TGCGCCAGCAGCTTCGGGACAGGGGAAACAGATACGCAGTATTTT.

J is TRBJ2-5 and V is TRBV19; 9 bases fit TRBD1. Trimming at V came to 5 bases and at J to 5 bases, leaving 6 bases not matched to a gene. Germline values: CDR1 LNHDA, CDR2 SQIVND (reference sequence). The CDR3 has 14 residues. Here the CDR3 reads CASSVTGGWETQYF. The CDR3 DNA sequence: TGTGCCAGTAGTGTAACAGGGGGCTGGGAGACCCAGTACTTC.

The chain links TRBV28 to TRBJ2-5, with TRBD2 matching over 9 bases. The CDR3 covers 19 residues. V dropped 4 bases and J dropped 7; count of bases not matched to a gene: 22. Germline CDR1 is MDHEN and CDR2 is SYDVKM. The CDR3, as DNA: TGTGCCAGCAGTTCCCCTAGCGGGGCTAGCCACTTATCTGGGGGGACCCAGTACTTC. The encoded protein is CASSSPSGASHLSGGTQYF.

The rearrangement links TRBV7-8 to TRBJ2-3; 11 bases fit TRBD2. Germline V gene lookup returns CDR1 SGHVS and CDR2 FQNEAQ. The CDR3 sequence is 18 residues long. Trimming took 5 bases from V and 2 from J; bases not matched to a gene: 12. CDR3 coding DNA: TGTGCCAGCAGCGCCTTACCATCTAGCGGGGGGTTCACAGATACGCAGTATTTT. Its translation: CASSALPSSGGFTDTQYF.

V and J are TRBV3-1 (or the pseudogene TRBV3-2) and TRBJ1-1, with a possible D match to TRBD1 (6 bases). V lost 7 bases and J 7 bases, leaving 16 bases between the germline ends. From germline, CDR1 is LGHDT and CDR2 YNNKEL (reference sequence). The length of the CDR3 is 13 residues. The CDR3 protein is CASTPRTAYEAFF. DNA for the CDR3: TGTGCCAGCACCCCAAGGACAGCTTATGAAGCTTTCTTT.

This sequence joins TRBV19 and TRBJ1-1; possibly TRBD1 for D (5 bases). This CDR3 is built from 13 residues. Germline loops: CDR1 LNHDA, CDR2 SQIVND (reference sequence). V was pared by 3 bases and J by 11 bases, with 16 bases between. Here the CDR3 DNA reads TGTGCCAGTAGTATTGGGGGGACTCCCATCGCTTTCTTT. It specifies CASSIGGTPIAFF.

The chain has TRBV10-3 and TRBJ2-7; 9 nucleotides match TRBD2. The V and J ends lost 8 bases and 3 bases, in that order; junction bases with no gene match: 8. CDR1 and CDR2 from the germline V gene are ENHRY and SYGVKD. The CDR3 spans 14 residues. CDR3 amino acids: CAIRSPREGYEQYF. The CDR3 coding sequence is TGTGCCATCCGTAGTCCGCGGGAGGGCTACGAGCAGTACTTC.

V is TRBV19 and J is TRBJ1-1; 11 bases are shared with TRBD1. Germline values: CDR1 LNHDA, CDR2 SQIVND (reference sequence). V was pared by 5 bases and J by 2 bases, with 13 bases of the junction left unmatched. There are 18 residues in the CDR3. CDR3 region: CASSARGTGQGVNTEAFF. The CDR3, as DNA: TGTGCCAGTAGTGCCCGAGGGACGGGACAGGGGGTAAACACTGAAGCTTTCTTT.

The chain links TRBV5-4 to TRBJ1-2, with D possibly matching TRBD1 (5 bases). The CDR3 runs 14 residues. Trimming took off 4 bases at V and 5 bases at J, with 15 bases between the two ends. The V gene's germline CDR1 is SGHNT and CDR2 YYREEE (reference sequence). CDR3 amino acids: CASSPSRVNYGYTF. As DNA, the CDR3 is TGTGCCAGCAGCCCCAGCAGGGTGAATTATGGCTACACCTTC.

This sequence joins TRBV2 and TRBJ1-2; D gene ambiguous. This CDR3 spans 14 amino acids. V was cut by 6 bases and J by 3 bases, with 14 bases left in between. Germline V CDR1 and CDR2: SNHLY, FYNNEI. CDR3 bases: TGTGCCAGCAGCGCGCGGGCCTTAGACTATGGCTACACCTTC. This gives the protein CASSARALDYGYTF.

This chain joins TRBV7-2 and TRBJ2-1, with unresolved D. CDR1 is SGHTA and CDR2 is FQGNSA in the germline V gene. The CDR3 totals 15 residues. The V and J ends lost 2 bases and 9 bases respectively, with 17 bases between them. CDR3 sequence: CASSLSRSELGEQFF. CDR3 nucleotides: TGTGCCAGCAGCTTATCTAGGTCAGAGTTAGGTGAGCAGTTCTTC.

The V and J genes are TRBV5-1 and TRBJ1-1, with D unresolved. Germline loops: CDR1 SGHRS, CDR2 YFSETQ. The CDR3 runs 11 residues. Trimming removed 4 bases at V and 2 bases at J, with 3 bases between. The CDR3 here is CASSTNTEAFF. CDR3 bases: TGCGCCAGCAGCACAAACACTGAAGCTTTCTTT.

The chain links TRBV30 to TRBJ2-3, with 9 nucleotides matching TRBD2. The CDR3 totals 13 residues. The germline V gene encodes CDR1 GTSNPN and CDR2 SVGIG (reference sequence). The trim removed 5 bases at V and 2 bases at J, leaving 2 bases unmatched. CDR3 in amino acids: CAWLAGNTDTQYF. The CDR3 nucleotides read TGTGCCTGGCTAGCGGGGAACACAGATACGCAGTATTTT.

V is TRBV5-4 and J is TRBJ1-1; D may be TRBD1 (5 bases). The CDR3 is 15 residues long. Germline V gene sequence: CDR1 SGHNT, CDR2 YYREEE (reference sequence). The V gene lost 4 bases and the J gene lost 0 bases, with 13 bases spanning the gap. In DNA form, the CDR3 reads TGTGCCAGCAGCCAGGGCAGCCTTTTGAACACTGAAGCTTTCTTT. Protein product: CASSQGSLLNTEAFF.

The chain carries TRBV27 and TRBJ2-7, with D perhaps TRBD2 (6 bases). The ends were cut back, 5 bases at V and 4 bases at J, with 15 bases in the middle. Germline assignment: CDR1 MNHEY and CDR2 SMNVEV (reference sequence). This CDR3 region has 14 residues. The CDR3 reads CASSRTGVQYEQYF. The CDR3 bases are TGTGCCAGCAGTAGAACGGGAGTGCAATACGAGCAGTACTTC.

The chain has TRBV30 and TRBJ2-1; TRBD2 aligns across 12 bases. The CDR3 loop spans 14 amino acids. Germline V gene data show CDR1 as GTSNPN and CDR2 as SVGIG (reference sequence). The trim removed 4 bases at V and 9 bases at J, leaving 7 bases unmatched. The CDR3 region is CAWTSGRDIGEQFF. The CDR3 region has the DNA TGTGCCTGGACTAGCGGGAGGGATATCGGTGAGCAGTTCTTC.

The chain recombines TRBV18 with TRBJ2-5; the match to TRBD1 covers 7 bases. Germline V gene lookup returns CDR1 KGHSH and CDR2 LQKENI. The CDR3 loop spans 16 amino acids. Germline trimming cut 2 bases from V and 1 base from J; bases unmatched to any gene: 7. The CDR3 nucleotides read TGTGCCAGCTCACCAAACTCTCAGGGGGTCCAAGAGACCCAGTACTTC. Its translation is CASSPNSQGVQETQYF.

The chain has TRBV29-1 and TRBJ2-5; the D gene is possibly TRBD2 (6 bases). CDR1 is SQVTM and CDR2 is ANQGSEA in the germline V gene. This CDR3 is 13 amino acids long. V was clipped by 5 bases and J by 6 bases, with 16 bases between them. CDR3 region: CSVRPQGGQTQYF. Here the CDR3 DNA reads TGCAGCGTTCGCCCGCAGGGAGGACAGACCCAGTACTTC.

The chain couples TRBV7-8 to TRBJ2-7; possibly TRBD2 for D (6 bases). Per the germline V gene, CDR1 is SGHVS and CDR2 is FQNEAQ. The CDR3 loop spans 16 amino acids. V was clipped by 4 bases and J by 3 bases, with 19 bases between them. For the CDR3, the DNA is TGTGCCAGCAGCTCCTACCTCGGGGGAATCGGCTACGAGCAGTACTTC. It specifies CASSSYLGGIGYEQYF.

This chain links TRBV18 with TRBJ1-4, with 7 bases fitting TRBD1. The V segment lost 3 bases and the J segment 7 bases; nucleotides outside the gene matches: 5. Germline values: CDR1 KGHSH, CDR2 LQKENI. CDR3 size: 14 residues. CDR3 nucleotides: TGTGCCAGCTCACCGACAGGGATGGGTGAAAAACTGTTTTTT. Protein sequence: CASSPTGMGEKLFF.

The chain is built from TRBV2 and TRBJ1-2; no reliable D call. Germline V CDR1 and CDR2: SNHLY, FYNNEI. This CDR3 has 13 residues. With 6 bases removed from V and 8 bases from J, the gap between germline ends came to 16 bases. As DNA, the CDR3 is TGTGCCAGCAGGGACCAGGATAGCGGCGGCTACACCTTC. Residues: CASRDQDSGGYTF.

Turning to this clone: Other DNA sequences in this specimen translate into the identical CDR3. The chain is built from TRBV3-1 (or the pseudogene TRBV3-2) and TRBJ2-1; TRBD2 might be the D (6 bases). V was clipped by 4 bases and J by 3 bases, with 10 bases between them. The CDR3 has 14 residues. Germline CDR1 and CDR2: LGHDT and YNNKEL (reference sequence). CDR3 sequence reads: CASSRGGDYNEQFF. In DNA form, the CDR3 reads TGTGCCAGCAGCCGCGGCGGGGACTACAATGAGCAGTTCTTC.

CDR3 DNA sequence: TGCGCCAGCAGCCGCAAACTAGCGGGAGTTCAAGATGAGCAGTTCTTC. Protein: CASSRKLAGVQDEQFF. The J gene is TRBJ2-1, the V gene TRBV5-1; 11 bases fit TRBD2. Germline CDR1 SGHRS, CDR2 YFSETQ. The CDR3 has 16 amino acids. V lost 4 bases and J lost 8; bases outside the gene matches: 11. Full variable domain (rest looked up from reference TRBV5-1 and TRBJ2-1): KAGVTQTPRYLIKTRGQQVTLSCSPISGHRSVSWYQQTPGQGLQFLFEYFSETQRNKGNFPGRFSGRQFSNSRSEMNVSTLELGDSALYLCASSRKLAGVQDEQFFGPGTRLTVL.

The genes are TRBV30 and TRBJ2-1; tentatively, D is TRBD2 (6 bases). The CDR3 loop spans 13 amino acids. Trimming removed 2 bases at V and 8 bases at J, with 13 bases between. CDR1 is GTSNPN, CDR2 SVGIG, per germline (reference sequence). The CDR3 coding sequence is TGTGCCTGGAGTCGGCGGGGTACCGATGAGCAGTTCTTC. This gives the protein CAWSRRGTDEQFF.

The chain joins TRBV30 to TRBJ2-2; D is possibly TRBD2 (6 bases). The CDR3 runs 19 residues. V was pared by 0 bases and J by 0 bases, with 20 bases between. Germline loops: CDR1 GTSNPN, CDR2 SVGIG (reference sequence). The CDR3, as DNA: TGTGCCTGGAGTGTACATGGTCCGGGACTGGCAACGAACACCGGGGAGCTGTTTTTT. Its translation is CAWSVHGPGLATNTGELFF.

The chain is built from TRBV6-5 and TRBJ2-7, with 8 positions matching TRBD1. The CDR3 contains 15 residues. The germline V gene encodes CDR1 MNHEY and CDR2 SVGAGI. Trimming removed 5 bases from V and 7 bases from J; junction bases left unmatched: 13. CDR3 DNA: TGTGCCAGCAGTCCCCCGGGACAGGAGTGGAGGGAGCAGTACTTC. Translating gives CASSPPGQEWREQYF.